This TCR beta chain was sequenced in a study of T cell responses to AZD1222 COVID-19 vaccine. Study results and limitations: No repertoire was sampled before or during the peak T cell response, only after it.

Trimming took 1 base from V and 1 from J, leaving 10 bases between them. The CDR3 contains 15 residues. Germline-derived CDR1 and CDR2 are SEHNR and FQNEAQ (reference sequence). About this clone: What it binds is not known.

The assay was immunoSEQ multiplex PCR, and TCRdb's table has in-frame clones only and misses some. Altogether some 170,000 clones are present, 94% being singletons, with the ten largest covering roughly 5.6%. Analysis merged second doses at about 4 or about 12 weeks. The receptor was isolated from an adult who received the AZD1222 COVID-19 vaccine. The chain recombines TRBV7-9 with TRBJ1-1; D might be TRBD1 (5 bases). The sequences come from peripheral blood, collected 28 days after the second AZD1222 dose. CDR3 sequence reads: CASSLGGGRNTEAFF. For the CDR3, the DNA is TGTGCCAGCAGCTTAGGCGGGGGGAGGAACACTGAAGCTTTCTTT. Based on the CDR3 plus reference TRBV7-9 and TRBJ1-1, the full variable domain is DTGVSQNPRHKITKRGQNVTFRCDPISEHNRLYWYRQTLGQGPEFLTYFQNEAQLEKSRLLSDRFSAERPKGSFSTLEIQRTEQGDSAMYLCASSLGGGRNTEAFFGQGTRLTVV.